Following are 19 T cell receptor beta chains from one sample sequenced in a study of regulatory T cells in long-lasting Graves disease. This sample's time point: newly diagnosed GD, antithyroid drugs for less than 3 months. PBMCs provided the RNA from which the TCR library was made. Both iRepertoire HTBI primers and Arm-PCR of CDR3 regions were used to build the TCR beta libraries. TCRdb ran MiXCR on the multiplex PCR reads and lists one entry per CDR3 protein. The table lists 450,000 to 500,000 distinct CDR3 sequences, 15% to 20% of them singletons, with 12% in the top ten. The data were also submitted as part of a second study, on T cells in Graves' hyperthyroidism and ophthalmopathy.

Sequenced here: peripheral blood mononuclear cells (PBMCs), sampled at new diagnosis, from a patient treated with antithyroid drugs. All receptors come from a man aged 35-49 years with Graves disease.

This clonotype was detected ten times or more. This chain links TRBV30 with TRBJ1-5, with D tentatively TRBD1 (5 bases). The germline V and J ends were trimmed by 0 bases and 5 bases, with 11 bases remaining between them. The CDR3 is 14 residues long. The germline V gene has CDR1 GTSNPN and CDR2 SVGIG (reference sequence). CDR3 in amino acids: CAWSVPGGDQPQHF. DNA of the CDR3: TGTGCCTGGAGTGTGCCGGGGGGGGATCAGCCCCAGCATTTT.

This clonotype was seen a few times. V and J are TRBV7-8 and TRBJ2-2; 8 bases are shared with TRBD2. V dropped 4 bases and J dropped 7; count of bases not matched to a gene: 8. The CDR3 spans 15 residues. Germline CDR1 and CDR2: SGHVS and FQNEAQ. In DNA, the CDR3 is TGTGCCAGCAGCTCCAGCGGGAGAAGAGGCGGGGAGCTGTTTTTT. Amino acid sequence: CASSSSGRRGGELFF.

This clonotype occurred a few times. The chain joins TRBV7-2 to TRBJ2-7; TRBD1 is a possible D gene (6 bases). Trimming stripped 5 bases from V and 6 bases from J, with 20 bases between. Germline V gene lookup returns CDR1 SGHTA and CDR2 FQGNSA. CDR3 length: 15 residues. The CDR3 nucleotides read TGTGCCAGCAGCGTGGAAACTACAGGGTTTCGCGAGCAGTACTTC. Translating gives CASSVETTGFREQYF.

This clonotype has at least ten counts. An end of the junction does not agree with germline; a read error may underlie this. CDR3 region: CASSLEPSGRAFFF. Here the CDR3 DNA reads TGTGCCAGCAGCTTAGAACCTAGCGGGAGGGCCTTCTTCTTC. This chain uses TRBV11-2 with TRBJ2-7; 12 positions agree with TRBD2. This CDR3 spans 14 amino acids. Germline V gene data show CDR1 as SGHAT and CDR2 as FQNNGV.

This clonotype was counted many times. This rearrangement joins TRBV20-1 to TRBJ2-3, with 7 bases fitting TRBD1. The CDR3 spans 16 residues. With 5 bases clipped from V and 3 bases from J, the junction kept 14 bases outside the gene matches. Germline V gene lookup returns CDR1 DFQATT and CDR2 SNEGSKA (reference sequence). The CDR3 region has the DNA TGCAGTGCTCGCCCCGCCAGACAGGGATGGACAGATACGCAGTATTTT. It encodes CSARPARQGWTDTQYF.

This clonotype was counted at least ten times. V is TRBV11-2 and J is TRBJ2-1, with 9 positions matching TRBD2. V shed 0 bases, J shed 6 bases, and the junction held 6 bases outside the gene matches. CDR1 and CDR2 from the germline V gene are SGHAT and FQNNGV. This CDR3 contains 16 residues. CDR3 coding DNA: TGTGCCAGCAGCTTAGATCAGGGACTAGCTACCAATGAGCAGTTCTTC. It encodes CASSLDQGLATNEQFF.

Written as DNA, the CDR3 is TGCAGCGTTGTGGACCACTACGAGCAGTACTTC. It encodes CSVVDHYEQYF. The rearrangement joins TRBV29-1 to TRBJ2-7; D is uncertain. CDR1 and CDR2 from the germline V gene are SQVTM and ANQGSEA. The CDR3 consists of 11 residues. Between the trimmed V and J ends, which lost 4 bases and 3 bases, there was a span of 7 bases.

This clonotype was observed at least ten times. The rearrangement uses TRBV24-1 and TRBJ2-7; D is possibly TRBD2 (6 bases). Germline values: CDR1 KGHDR, CDR2 SFDVKD. V lost 4 bases, J lost 7 bases, and 13 bases lay in between. This CDR3 contains 13 residues. CDR3 loop: CATSDIGLPEQYF. DNA of the CDR3: TGTGCCACCAGTGACATCGGACTACCAGAGCAGTACTTC.

This clonotype was observed many times. The chain recombines TRBV5-1 with TRBJ2-2; D perhaps matches TRBD1 (6 bases). The CDR3 runs to 16 residues. Germline CDR1 and CDR2: SGHRS and YFSETQ. Trimming stripped 4 bases from V and 0 bases from J, with 13 bases between. The CDR3 region is CASSKTGTPNTGELFF. The CDR3, as DNA: TGCGCCAGCAGCAAAACCGGGACACCGAACACCGGGGAGCTGTTTTTT.

This clonotype was recorded at least ten times. This rearrangement joins TRBV18 to TRBJ1-4; D not resolved. This CDR3 is 16 amino acids long. V lost 2 bases and J lost 0, with 10 bases in between. The germline V gene has CDR1 KGHSH and CDR2 LQKENI. In nucleotides, the CDR3 is TGTGCCAGCTCACCAAAATCGGCAGCAACTAATGAAAAACTGTTTTTT. This sequence encodes CASSPKSAATNEKLFF.

To note about this clonotype: Being one base from a much bigger clone, this may be a read error. J is TRBJ2-2 and V is TRBV30; a weak D match, TRBD2 (5 bases). The V gene lost 0 bases and the J gene lost 4 bases, with 6 bases spanning the gap. The CDR3 length is 13 residues. CDR1 GTSNPN and CDR2 SVGIG come from the germline V gene (reference sequence). The CDR3 reads CAWSVRVTGELFF. CDR3 coding DNA: TGTGCCTGGAGTGTGAGGGTCACCGGGGAGCTGTTTTTT.

This clonotype was picked up a small number of times. This chain joins TRBV6-5 and TRBJ2-7; D may correspond to TRBD1 or TRBD2 (6 bases each). The CDR3 is 15 residues long. The V end was cut by 0 bases, the J end by 2 bases, with 11 bases between. Germline CDR1 reads MNHEY; CDR2 reads SVGAGI. CDR3 sequence (DNA): TGTGCCAGCAGTTACTCTTTAGGGGGGACCTACGAGCAGTACTTC. It translates to CASSYSLGGTYEQYF.

The chain employs TRBV3-1 and TRBJ2-1; D unresolved. Trimming shortened V by 1 base and J by 7 bases, and 11 bases separated the two germline ends. Per germline, CDR1 LGHDT and CDR2 YNNKEL (reference sequence). The CDR3 is 14 residues long. The CDR3 protein is CASSQGTTGNEQFF. The CDR3 coding sequence is TGTGCCAGCAGCCAAGGGACGACCGGGAATGAGCAGTTCTTC.

V usage is TRBV20-1 and J usage is TRBJ2-3, with 14 bases fitting TRBD2. From germline, CDR1 is DFQATT and CDR2 SNEGSKA (reference sequence). After removal of 6 bases from V and 3 bases from J, the junction contained 8 bases not matched to a gene. The CDR3 spans 16 residues. The CDR3 DNA reads as TGCAGTGCCAAGGGGACTAGCGGGAGTCGGACAGATACGCAGTATTTT. This codes for CSAKGTSGSRTDTQYF.

The sample holds a few counts of this clonotype. This chain connects TRBV20-1 to TRBJ2-4; tentative D call: TRBD2 (6 bases). The CDR3 has 12 residues. CDR1 and CDR2 (germline): DFQATT, SNEGSKA (reference sequence). Trimming cost V 4 bases and J 12 bases, with 16 bases left between them. CDR3 protein: CSAIGTLEPQYF. In DNA, the CDR3 is TGCAGTGCTATTGGGACTTTAGAACCTCAGTACTTC.

The rearrangement joins TRBV6-2 or TRBV6-3 to TRBJ1-1; tentative D call: TRBD1 (5 bases). Germline V lookup: CDR1 MNHEY, CDR2 SVGEGT. This CDR3 is 10 amino acids long. Trimming pared 4 bases from V and 10 bases from J, leaving 7 bases between. The CDR3 reads CASSLGRAFF. CDR3 DNA: TGTGCCAGCAGTTTGGGACGAGCTTTCTTT.

This clonotype was counted a few times. This chain uses TRBV20-1 with TRBJ2-2; 7 positions agree with TRBD1. Germline trimming cut 4 bases from V and 1 base from J; bases unmatched to any gene: 0. This CDR3 spans 13 amino acids. From germline, CDR1 is DFQATT and CDR2 SNEGSKA (reference sequence). This chain's CDR3 is CSANRGNTGELFF. In DNA form, the CDR3 reads TGCAGTGCTAACAGGGGGAACACCGGGGAGCTGTTTTTT.

On this clonotype itself: A far larger clone is only one base removed, so a read error is likely. V and J are TRBV11-2 and TRBJ2-7, with TRBD1 matching over 8 bases. V lost 3 bases and J lost 3; bases outside the gene matches: 4. Germline CDR1 and CDR2: SGHAT and FQNNGV. The CDR3 covers 14 residues. The CDR3: CASSFRDRHYEQYF. Written as DNA, the CDR3 is TGTGCCAGCAGCTTCCGGGACAGGCACTACGAGCAGTACTTC.

V is TRBV28 and J is TRBJ2-1; 16 nucleotides match TRBD2. V trimming: 6 bases; J trimming: 3 bases; junction bases outside the gene matches: 11. The CDR3 extends over 19 amino acids. The germline V gene has CDR1 MDHEN and CDR2 SYDVKM. CDR3: CASRHPGTSGRAYYNEQFF. CDR3 nucleotides: TGTGCCAGCAGACACCCCGGGACTAGCGGGAGGGCCTACTACAATGAGCAGTTCTTC.